The 13 T cell receptor beta chains reported below all come from one sample, sequenced in a study of T cell responses to AZD1222 COVID-19 vaccine. Here immunoSEQ multiplex PCR was the method, and the copy in TCRdb shows in-frame clones only, minus some. The sample records roughly 100,000 clones, 85% to 90% being singletons. Specimen: peripheral blood, collected on day 0 of AZD1222 vaccination. Source of these receptors: an adult in good health.

This rearrangement joins TRBV5-1 to TRBJ2-7; 10 nucleotides match TRBD2. CDR3 length: 15 residues. V dropped 3 bases and J dropped 2; count of bases not matched to a gene: 5. Per the germline V gene, CDR1 is SGHRS and CDR2 is YFSETQ. The CDR3 DNA is TGCGCCAGCAGCTCCCAACTAGCGGGAACCTACGAGCAGTACTTC. Its protein product is CASSSQLAGTYEQYF.

This sequence joins TRBV6-6 and TRBJ1-2; TRBD1 aligns across 7 bases. The CDR3 covers 13 residues. Germline CDR1 and CDR2: MNHNY and SVGAGI (reference sequence). V lost 8 bases and J lost 1; bases outside the gene matches: 4. The CDR3 region has the DNA TGTGCCAGCCGGGACAGAGATAACTATGGCTACACCTTC. Translating it yields CASRDRDNYGYTF.

V usage is TRBV7-3 and J usage is TRBJ2-2; D might be TRBD1 (5 bases). The V gene's germline CDR1 is SGHTA and CDR2 FQGTGA. This CDR3 has 13 residues. V lost 5 bases, J lost 4 bases, and 8 bases lay in between. The CDR3 DNA is TGTGCCAGCAGCAGGGGCGGCACCGGGGAGCTGTTTTTT. This gives the protein CASSRGGTGELFF.

With respect to this clone: A junction end diverges from the germline sequence, so it may reflect a read error. The V and J genes are TRBV7-7 and TRBJ1-4, with 7 positions matching TRBD1. Germline CDR1 is SSHAT and CDR2 is FNYEAQ (reference sequence). The CDR3 contains 16 residues. The CDR3 loop is CASSLGRGGPNEKLFF. As DNA, the CDR3 is TGTGCTAGCAGCTTAGGCAGGGGGGGACCGAATGAAAAACTGTTTTTT.

V usage is TRBV5-4 and J usage is TRBJ1-1, with no clear D. This CDR3 spans 14 amino acids. V was trimmed by 4 bases and J by 7 bases, leaving 17 bases between them. CDR1 is SGHNT and CDR2 is YYREEE in the germline V gene (reference sequence). The CDR3 spells CASSGGFVGGEAFF. The CDR3 nucleotides read TGTGCCAGCAGCGGCGGCTTTGTGGGCGGTGAAGCTTTCTTT.

V is TRBV7-8 and J is TRBJ1-1, with D maybe TRBD1 (5 bases). With 7 bases removed from V and 1 base from J, the gap between germline ends came to 13 bases. Germline CDR1 and CDR2: SGHVS and FQNEAQ. This CDR3 is built from 14 residues. The CDR3 DNA sequence: TGTGCCAGCACCGACAGAACAGAGAACACTGAAGCTTTCTTT. This encodes CASTDRTENTEAFF.

The V gene is TRBV10-3, the J gene TRBJ2-2; 12 bases align to TRBD2. V dropped 4 bases and J dropped 7; count of bases not matched to a gene: 13. The CDR3 sequence is 18 residues long. Looked up from germline, CDR1 is ENHRY and CDR2 is SYGVKD. The CDR3 DNA is TGTGCCATCAGTGTTCTGAAGACTAGCGGGAGTGTGGTCGGGGAGCTGTTTTTT. This codes for CAISVLKTSGSVVGELFF.

There are a few counts of this clone. This chain links TRBV4-1 with TRBJ1-5, with a weak D call TRBD1 (6 bases). In germline, CDR1 is MGHRA, CDR2 YSYEKL. The CDR3 covers 18 residues. V shed 1 base and J shed 1 base, with 17 bases lying between them. CDR3 coding DNA: TGCGCCAGCAGCCAAGTGGGTGGTGGGCAGGGGAGCAATCAGCCCCAGCATTTT. This sequence encodes CASSQVGGGQGSNQPQHF.

The chain employs TRBV6-2 or TRBV6-3 and TRBJ1-2; no clear D gene. Germline CDR1 is MNHEY and CDR2 is SVGEGT. Trimming left V 2 bases short and J 2 bases short, with 6 bases between. The CDR3 is 13 amino acids. CDR3 nucleotides: TGTGCCAGCAGTTACGATGAAAACTATGGCTACACCTTC. Translated, it gives CASSYDENYGYTF.

The chain combines TRBV5-1 with TRBJ2-7; either TRBD1 or TRBD2 may supply D (5 bases each). V dropped 5 bases and J dropped 0 bases, with 15 bases sitting between them. Germline lookup yields CDR1 SGHRS and CDR2 YFSETQ. This CDR3 region has 15 residues. The CDR3 bases are TGCGCCAGCAGATTACTAGGGGATAGCTCCTACGAGCAGTACTTC. Protein: CASRLLGDSSYEQYF.

This chain uses TRBV5-8 with TRBJ2-1; the match to TRBD2 covers 9 bases. After removal of 0 bases from V and 9 bases from J, the junction contained 7 bases not matched to a gene. This CDR3 region has 15 residues. The germline gives CDR1 SGHTS, CDR2 YDEGEE. The CDR3 bases are TGTGCCAGCAGCTTGGCCTGGGCTAGCGGGGCTGAGCAGTTCTTC. It encodes CASSLAWASGAEQFF.

V and J are TRBV19 and TRBJ2-1, with TRBD1 identical over 7 bases. Germline lookup yields CDR1 LNHDA and CDR2 SQIVND (reference sequence). J gave up 2 bases and V 8 bases, and 3 bases lay outside the gene matches. This CDR3 is built from 13 residues. Here the CDR3 DNA reads TGTGCCAGTCGGGACAGCCCCTACAATGAGCAGTTCTTC. Amino acids: CASRDSPYNEQFF.

The rearrangement joins TRBV28 to TRBJ1-1; D remains ambiguous. CDR1 and CDR2 from the germline V gene are MDHEN and SYDVKM. CDR3 length equals 15 residues. Trimming stripped 1 base from V and 1 base from J, with 10 bases between. The CDR3 loop is CASSLFVAGNTEAFF. As DNA, the CDR3 is TGTGCCAGCAGTTTATTTGTGGCGGGGAACACTGAAGCTTTCTTT.